The T cell receptor (beta chain) described here comes from a study of blood T cell repertoires in COVID-19. Study-wide background: Whether acute or convalescent, the COVID-19 samples came from the United States, Italy and Spain. PBMCs, B-cell-depleted T cells, or T cells were the source of the cDNA or gDNA that made up the material.

V was clipped by 3 bases and J by 2 bases, with 11 bases between them. Germline V CDR1 and CDR2: LNHDA, SQIVND (reference sequence). This CDR3 comprises 15 residues. Per the authors' pipeline: Amplifying reference gene primers gave estimates of nucleated cell counts. Using immunoSEQ multiplex PCR, the repertoire was profiled, and TCRdb retains in-frame clones only, with some absent. The D gene and trimming were derived from the DNA, and the V and J assignments and clone size from that table. The sample contains 30,000 to 35,000 clones, roughly nine tenths of which appear only once. Material: peripheral blood. This chain connects TRBV19 to TRBJ1-5; possibly TRBD1 for D (5 bases). This TCR was recovered from a human donor with active COVID-19. The donor label of this sample is uncertain. The CDR3 spells CASSIQGAGNQPQHF. The CDR3 bases are TGTGCCAGTAGTATCCAAGGGGCAGGCAATCAGCCCCAGCATTTT. Full variable domain (rest looked up from reference TRBV19 and TRBJ1-5): DGGITQSPKYLFRKEGQNVTLSCEQNLNHDAMYWYRQDPGQGLRLIYYSQIVNDFQKGDIAEGYSVSREKKESFPLTVTSAQKNPTAFYLCASSIQGAGNQPQHFGDGTRLSIL.